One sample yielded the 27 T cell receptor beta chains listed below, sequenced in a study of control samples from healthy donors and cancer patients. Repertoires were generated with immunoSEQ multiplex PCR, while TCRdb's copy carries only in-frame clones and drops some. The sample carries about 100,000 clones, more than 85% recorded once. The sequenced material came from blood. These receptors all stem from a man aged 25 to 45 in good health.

Here the CDR3 reads CASMKGTGELFF. CDR3 nucleotides: TGTGCCAGCATGAAAGGGACCGGGGAGCTGTTTTTT. The J gene is TRBJ2-2, the V gene TRBV27; no firm D call. The V and J ends lost 7 bases and 5 bases respectively, with 8 bases between them. Germline CDR1 reads MNHEY; CDR2 reads SMNVEV (reference sequence). This CDR3 spans 12 amino acids.

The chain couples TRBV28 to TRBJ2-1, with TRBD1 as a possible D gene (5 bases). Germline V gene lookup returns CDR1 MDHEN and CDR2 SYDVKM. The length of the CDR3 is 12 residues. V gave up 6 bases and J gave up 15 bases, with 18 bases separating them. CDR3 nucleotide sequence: TGTGCCAGCAGGGTGGGAAACGGCCAGGGGTTCTTC. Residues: CASRVGNGQGFF.

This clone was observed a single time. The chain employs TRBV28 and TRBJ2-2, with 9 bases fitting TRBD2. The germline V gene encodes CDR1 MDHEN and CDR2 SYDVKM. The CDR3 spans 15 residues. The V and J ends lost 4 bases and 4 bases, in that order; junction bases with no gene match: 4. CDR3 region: CASSSPGLATGELFF. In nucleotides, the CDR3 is TGTGCCAGCAGTTCGCCGGGACTAGCCACCGGGGAGCTGTTTTTT.

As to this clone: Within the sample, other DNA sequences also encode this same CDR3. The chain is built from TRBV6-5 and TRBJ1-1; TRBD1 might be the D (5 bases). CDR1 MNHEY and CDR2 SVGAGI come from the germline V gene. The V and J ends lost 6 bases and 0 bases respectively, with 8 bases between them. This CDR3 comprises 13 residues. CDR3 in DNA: TGTGCCAGCAGAAGGGGCGTGAACACTGAAGCTTTCTTT. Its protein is CASRRGVNTEAFF.

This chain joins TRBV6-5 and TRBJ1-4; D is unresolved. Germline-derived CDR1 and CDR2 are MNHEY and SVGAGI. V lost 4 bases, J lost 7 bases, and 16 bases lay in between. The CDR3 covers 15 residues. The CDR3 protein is CASSSLGPAGEKLFF. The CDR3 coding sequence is TGTGCCAGCAGTTCCCTCGGGCCTGCTGGTGAAAAACTGTTTTTT.

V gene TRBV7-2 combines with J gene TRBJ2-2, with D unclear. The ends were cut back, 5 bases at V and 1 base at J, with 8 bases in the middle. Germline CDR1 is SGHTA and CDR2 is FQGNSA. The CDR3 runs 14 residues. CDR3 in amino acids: CASSRDWNTGELFF. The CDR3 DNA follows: TGTGCCAGCAGCCGTGACTGGAACACCGGGGAGCTGTTTTTT.

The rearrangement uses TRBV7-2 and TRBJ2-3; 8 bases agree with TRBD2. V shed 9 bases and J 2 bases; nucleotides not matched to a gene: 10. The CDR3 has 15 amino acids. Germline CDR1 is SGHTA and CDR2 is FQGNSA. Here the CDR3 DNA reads TGTGCCAGTTCCAGTGGAGCGGGAGACACAGATACGCAGTATTTT. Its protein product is CASSSGAGDTDTQYF.

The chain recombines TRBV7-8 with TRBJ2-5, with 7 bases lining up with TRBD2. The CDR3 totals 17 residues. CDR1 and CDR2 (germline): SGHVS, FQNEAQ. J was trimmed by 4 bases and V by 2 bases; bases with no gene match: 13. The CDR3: CASSLFSAGVVLETQYF. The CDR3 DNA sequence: TGTGCCAGCAGCTTATTTTCCGCGGGGGTTGTGTTAGAGACCCAGTACTTC.

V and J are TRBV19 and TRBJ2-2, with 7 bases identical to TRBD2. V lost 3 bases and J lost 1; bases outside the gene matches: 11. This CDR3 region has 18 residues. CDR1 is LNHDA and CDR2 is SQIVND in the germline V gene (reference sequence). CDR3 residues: CASSIAIRDYVNTGELFF. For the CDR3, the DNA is TGTGCCAGTAGTATTGCGATTCGGGACTATGTGAACACCGGGGAGCTGTTTTTT.

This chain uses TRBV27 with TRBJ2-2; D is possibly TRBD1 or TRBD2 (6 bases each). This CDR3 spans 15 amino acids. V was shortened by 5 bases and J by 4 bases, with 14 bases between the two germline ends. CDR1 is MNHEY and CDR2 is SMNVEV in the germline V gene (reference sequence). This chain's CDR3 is CASSLRGGGTGELFF. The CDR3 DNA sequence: TGTGCCAGCAGTCTCCGAGGAGGGGGCACCGGGGAGCTGTTTTTT.

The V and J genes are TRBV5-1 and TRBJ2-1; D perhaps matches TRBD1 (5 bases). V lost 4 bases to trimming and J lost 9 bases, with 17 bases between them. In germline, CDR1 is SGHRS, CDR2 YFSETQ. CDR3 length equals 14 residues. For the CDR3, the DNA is TGCGCCAGCAGCACAGGACCCGTTAGGCGTGAGCAGTTCTTC. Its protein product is CASSTGPVRREQFF.

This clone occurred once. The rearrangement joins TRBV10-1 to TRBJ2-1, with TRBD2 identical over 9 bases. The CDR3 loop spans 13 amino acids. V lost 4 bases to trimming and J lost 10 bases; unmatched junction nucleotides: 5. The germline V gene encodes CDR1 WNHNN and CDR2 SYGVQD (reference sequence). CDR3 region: CASSASGGHEQFF. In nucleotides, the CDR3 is TGCGCCAGCAGTGCCAGCGGGGGGCACGAGCAGTTCTTC.

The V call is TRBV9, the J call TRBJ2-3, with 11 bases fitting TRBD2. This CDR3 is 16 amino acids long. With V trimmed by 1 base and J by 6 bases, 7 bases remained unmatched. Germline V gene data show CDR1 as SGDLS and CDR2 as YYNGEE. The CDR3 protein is CASSVLLAGVGDTQYF. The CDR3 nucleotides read TGTGCCAGCAGCGTATTACTAGCGGGGGTCGGTGATACGCAGTATTTT.

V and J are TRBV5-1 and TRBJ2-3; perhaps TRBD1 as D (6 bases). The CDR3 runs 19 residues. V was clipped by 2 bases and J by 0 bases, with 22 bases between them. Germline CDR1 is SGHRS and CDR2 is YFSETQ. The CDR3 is CASSLPIESGTTSTDTQYF. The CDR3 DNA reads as TGCGCCAGCAGCTTACCCATTGAGTCCGGGACAACTAGCACAGATACGCAGTATTTT.

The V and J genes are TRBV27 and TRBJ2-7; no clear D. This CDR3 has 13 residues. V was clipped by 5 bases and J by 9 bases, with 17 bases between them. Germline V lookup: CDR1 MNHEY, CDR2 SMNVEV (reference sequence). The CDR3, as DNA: TGTGCCAGCAGTCCCTTGATGGGCCAAGGGCAGTACTTC. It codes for CASSPLMGQGQYF.

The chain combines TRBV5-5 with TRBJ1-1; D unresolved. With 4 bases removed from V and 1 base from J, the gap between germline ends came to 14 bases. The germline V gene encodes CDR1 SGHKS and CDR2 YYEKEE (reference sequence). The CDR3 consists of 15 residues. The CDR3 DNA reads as TGTGCCAGCAGCGAATTTCTAGGAGCGAACACTGAAGCTTTCTTT. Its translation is CASSEFLGANTEAFF.

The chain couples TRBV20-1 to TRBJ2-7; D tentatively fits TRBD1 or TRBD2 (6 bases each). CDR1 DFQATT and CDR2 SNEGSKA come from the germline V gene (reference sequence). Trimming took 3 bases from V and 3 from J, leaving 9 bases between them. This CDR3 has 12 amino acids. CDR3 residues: CSASEGGYEQYF. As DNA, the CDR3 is TGCAGTGCTAGTGAGGGGGGCTACGAGCAGTACTTC.

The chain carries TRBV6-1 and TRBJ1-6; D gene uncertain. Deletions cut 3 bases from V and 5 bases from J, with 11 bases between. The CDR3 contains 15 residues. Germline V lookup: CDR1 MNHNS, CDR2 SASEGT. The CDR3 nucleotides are TGTGCCAGCAGTGAGGTCCGGCGGAATAATTCACCCCTCCACTTT. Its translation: CASSEVRRNNSPLHF.

The CDR3 sequence: CASSPPGDSNYGYTF. The DNA of the CDR3 is TGTGCCAGCTCACCGCCCGGCGACAGTAACTATGGCTACACCTTC. This chain joins TRBV18 and TRBJ1-2, with a tentative D call TRBD1 (5 bases). The CDR3 is 15 residues long. Germline lookup yields CDR1 KGHSH and CDR2 LQKENI. With 3 bases removed from V and 1 base from J, the gap between germline ends came to 12 bases.

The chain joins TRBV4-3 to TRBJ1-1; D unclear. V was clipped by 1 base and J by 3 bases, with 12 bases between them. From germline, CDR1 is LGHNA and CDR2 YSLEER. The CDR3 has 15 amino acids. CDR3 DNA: TGCGCCAGCAGCCAAGTTATTGACACGTACACTGAAGCTTTCTTT. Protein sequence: CASSQVIDTYTEAFF.

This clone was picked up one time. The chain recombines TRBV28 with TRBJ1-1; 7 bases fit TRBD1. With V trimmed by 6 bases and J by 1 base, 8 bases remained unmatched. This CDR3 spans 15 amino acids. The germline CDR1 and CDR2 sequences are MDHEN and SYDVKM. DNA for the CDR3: TGTGCCAGCAGGGTAGGAGGGGGCTGGAACACTGAAGCTTTCTTT. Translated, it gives CASRVGGGWNTEAFF.

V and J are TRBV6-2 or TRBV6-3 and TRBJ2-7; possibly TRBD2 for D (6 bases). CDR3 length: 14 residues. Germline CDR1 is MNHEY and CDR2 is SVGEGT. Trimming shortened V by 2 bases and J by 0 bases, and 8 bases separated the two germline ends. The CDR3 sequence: CASSYGRGSYEQYF. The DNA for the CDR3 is TGTGCCAGCAGTTACGGGCGGGGCTCCTACGAGCAGTACTTC.

The CDR3 coding sequence is TGTGCCAGCAGTTACTCTCGGACGAATAACACCGGGGAGCTGTTTTTT. Translating it yields CASSYSRTNNTGELFF. The J gene is TRBJ2-2, the V gene TRBV6-2 or TRBV6-3; D ambiguous. Trimming removed 0 bases at V and 2 bases at J, with 10 bases between. Germline CDR1 MNHEY, CDR2 SVGEGT. The CDR3 covers 16 residues.

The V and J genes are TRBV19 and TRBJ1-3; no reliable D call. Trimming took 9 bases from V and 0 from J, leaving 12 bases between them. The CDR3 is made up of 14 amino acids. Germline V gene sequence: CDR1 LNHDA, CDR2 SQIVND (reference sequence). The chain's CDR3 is CARGPYVSGNTIYF. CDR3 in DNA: TGTGCCAGAGGACCATACGTCTCTGGAAACACCATATATTTT.

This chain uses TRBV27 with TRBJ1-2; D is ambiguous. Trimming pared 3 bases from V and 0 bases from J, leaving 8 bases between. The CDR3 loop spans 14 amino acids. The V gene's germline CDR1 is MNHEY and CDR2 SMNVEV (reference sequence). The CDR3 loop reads CASSFHGSNYGYTF. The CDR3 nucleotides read TGTGCCAGCAGTTTTCACGGCTCTAACTATGGCTACACCTTC.

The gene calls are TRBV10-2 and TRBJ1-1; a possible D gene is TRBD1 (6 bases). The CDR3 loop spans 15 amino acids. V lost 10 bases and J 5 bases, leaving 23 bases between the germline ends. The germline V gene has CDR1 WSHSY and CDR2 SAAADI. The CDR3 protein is CATTVGGPSRTEAFF. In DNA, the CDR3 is TGCGCCACCACAGTCGGGGGCCCTTCGAGGACTGAAGCTTTCTTT.

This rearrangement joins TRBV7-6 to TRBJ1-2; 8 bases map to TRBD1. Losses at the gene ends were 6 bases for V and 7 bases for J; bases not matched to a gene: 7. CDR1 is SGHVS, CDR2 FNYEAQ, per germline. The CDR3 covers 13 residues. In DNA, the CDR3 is TGTGCCAGCAGTTCGGACAGGGTAATTGGCTACACCTTC. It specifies CASSSDRVIGYTF.